This TCR beta chain was captured in a study of shared clonotypes between healthy human individuals. On the study more broadly: Used for every donor were three CD4 naive, three CD4 memory, two CD8 naive and one CD8 memory plate.

The CDR3 consists of 15 residues. Germline V CDR1 and CDR2: SGDLS, YYNGEE. Trimming removed 3 bases from V and 3 bases from J, with 16 bases in between. Original processing methods: Because ImmunoSEQ provided only junction sequences with no quality scores, the filtering differed. Sequencing used immunoSEQ multiplex PCR; TCRdb keeps in-frame clones, though not all of them. For V, J and clone size, that table is used; D and trimming come from the DNA. The sample holds millions of clones; about 92% are singletons and the top ten take 1.5% to 2%. Naive CD8 cells lacked CD45RO and underwent positive selection for CCR7, leaving out terminally differentiated effector memory CD45RA+ cells.

This chain uses TRBV9 with TRBJ2-7, with D perhaps matching TRBD1 or TRBD2 (5 bases each). Sequencing was performed on naive CD8+ T cells from PBMCs. The receptor's source is a man aged 18 to 30 in good health. Some clones in this sample may be carry-over from other donors' samples. CDR3 residues: CASSERTGGIYEQYF. DNA for the CDR3: TGTGCCAGCAGCGAGCGAACAGGAGGCATCTACGAGCAGTACTTC.